This entry lists 21 T cell receptor beta chains sequenced from one sample in a study of T-cell memory formation after mild COVID-19. TCRdb used MiXCR to reprocess the 5' RACE reads, holding one entry per CDR3 protein. This sample has 200,000 to 300,000 distinct CDR3 sequences; around 17% occur once, and the top ten carry around 20%. Sequenced input: PBMCs or a T cell subset sorted from them (not recorded which). Every receptor here comes from a man aged 18 to 30 who had mild COVID-19 (a few samples of this study predate the infection). Cell type and time point are not known.

The sample holds a few counts of this clonotype. This rearrangement joins TRBV12-3 or TRBV12-4 to TRBJ2-7; 7 bases fit TRBD1. J was trimmed by 3 bases and V by 1 base; bases with no gene match: 9. The CDR3 is 16 amino acids. CDR3 in amino acids: CASSLDPPTGNYEQYF. DNA of the CDR3: TGTGCCAGCAGTTTAGACCCCCCGACAGGGAACTACGAGCAGTACTTC.

The genes are TRBV5-1 and TRBJ2-2; no firm D call. The CDR3 loop spans 13 amino acids. The V gene lost 2 bases and the J gene lost 4 bases, with 6 bases spanning the gap. The germline V gene has CDR1 SGHRS and CDR2 YFSETQ. The CDR3, as DNA: TGCGCCAGCAGCTTCGAAGCCACCGGGGAGCTGTTTTTT. This translates into CASSFEATGELFF.

This clonotype was recorded a few times. The CDR3 region has the DNA TGTGCCAGCAGCGCCAACGGGAGGACTGGGGCCAACGTCCTGACTTTC. Its protein is CASSANGRTGANVLTF. The chain joins TRBV27 to TRBJ2-6; 7 nucleotides match TRBD2. The V gene end was trimmed by 6 bases and the J gene end by 2 bases; junction bases not matched to a gene: 7. Per the germline V gene, CDR1 is MNHEY and CDR2 is SMNVEV (reference sequence). The CDR3 covers 16 residues.

This chain links TRBV7-2 with TRBJ2-3, with TRBD2 matching over 8 bases. J was trimmed by 1 base and V by 5 bases; bases with no gene match: 11. The CDR3 is made up of 17 amino acids. Germline V gene sequence: CDR1 SGHTA, CDR2 FQGNSA. The CDR3 nucleotides are TGTGCCAGCAGCCCGTTCGGAGGAGCGGGAGGCACAGATACGCAGTATTTT. It codes for CASSPFGGAGGTDTQYF.

V is TRBV11-2 and J is TRBJ2-3, with TRBD2 matching over 7 bases. The V gene end was trimmed by 4 bases and the J gene end by 3 bases; junction bases not matched to a gene: 19. The CDR3 consists of 19 residues. Germline values: CDR1 SGHAT, CDR2 FQNNGV. CDR3 DNA: TGTGCCAGCAGCTCGCGTCGTCGTCGGCGCGCGGGGGAAACAGATACGCAGTATTTT. Translated: CASSSRRRRRAGETDTQYF.

This clonotype has only a few counts. V usage is TRBV12-3 or TRBV12-4 and J usage is TRBJ1-1; D gene ambiguous. V shed 3 bases and J shed 2 bases, with 7 bases lying between them. The CDR3 has 13 residues. The CDR3 bases are TGTGCCAGCAGTTTTGAGGGTAACACTGAAGCTTTCTTT. Translation gives CASSFEGNTEAFF.

The genes are TRBV24-1 and TRBJ2-2, with 11 bases aligning to TRBD1. V gave up 7 bases and J gave up 6 bases; unmatched junction bases: 6. This CDR3 contains 15 residues. The germline gives CDR1 KGHDR, CDR2 SFDVKD. The CDR3 is CATRHGTGGPGELFF. The CDR3 region has the DNA TGTGCCACCAGGCATGGGACAGGGGGACCCGGGGAGCTGTTTTTT.

This clonotype was detected only a few times. V gene TRBV12-3 or TRBV12-4 combines with J gene TRBJ2-5; D possibly corresponds to TRBD2 (6 bases). The CDR3 length is 15 residues. The V end was cut by 7 bases, the J end by 7 bases, with 22 bases between. CDR3 nucleotide sequence: TGTGCCAGCACCGAACTCCGGGACTCTCCGGGGACCCAGTACTTC. It is translated as CASTELRDSPGTQYF.

The rearrangement uses TRBV29-1 and TRBJ1-1; D perhaps matches TRBD1 (6 bases). V was trimmed by 6 bases and J by 4 bases, leaving 12 bases between them. Germline values: CDR1 SQVTM, CDR2 ANQGSEA. This CDR3 is built from 12 residues. CDR3 in amino acids: CSVQGGSTEAFF. CDR3 nucleotides: TGCAGCGTACAGGGAGGAAGCACTGAAGCTTTCTTT.

The chain is built from TRBV7-3 and TRBJ2-5; 10 bases match TRBD2. Unmatched junction bases numbered 14, after V lost 8 bases and J lost 5 bases. The length of the CDR3 is 16 residues. Germline assignment: CDR1 SGHTA and CDR2 FQGTGA. DNA for the CDR3: TGTGCCAGCTCGGCCTATGGGGGAGCGGGGGGGGAGACCCAGTACTTC. This encodes CASSAYGGAGGETQYF.

This clonotype was picked up a small number of times. The rearrangement links TRBV5-4 to TRBJ2-7; D remains ambiguous. CDR1 and CDR2 from the germline V gene are SGHNT and YYREEE (reference sequence). The CDR3 covers 13 residues. Trimming took off 4 bases at V and 2 bases at J, with 10 bases between the two ends. CDR3 nucleotide sequence: TGTGCCAGCAGCGGGCAGGTCCCCTACGAGCAGTACTTC. Translation: CASSGQVPYEQYF.

The gene calls are TRBV7-9 and TRBJ1-1, with unresolved D. Looked up from germline, CDR1 is SEHNR and CDR2 is FQNEAQ (reference sequence). This CDR3 is 12 amino acids long. V was shortened by 10 bases and J by 1 base, with 10 bases between the two germline ends. In DNA form, the CDR3 reads TGTGCCATCGAGCGGGGGAACACTGAAGCTTTCTTT. It codes for CAIERGNTEAFF.

The rearrangement joins TRBV5-1 to TRBJ2-2, with 9 bases fitting TRBD1. The CDR3 length is 18 residues. V was clipped by 0 bases and J by 1 base; unmatched bases: 7. Germline V gene lookup returns CDR1 SGHRS and CDR2 YFSETQ. This CDR3 reads CASSLEARTGVNTGELFF. The CDR3 nucleotides are TGCGCCAGCAGCTTGGAGGCGCGGACAGGGGTGAACACCGGGGAGCTGTTTTTT.

The chain recombines TRBV6-2 or TRBV6-3 with TRBJ1-1; the match to TRBD1 covers 8 bases. J lost 4 bases, V lost 9 bases, and 1 base had no gene match. The germline V gene encodes CDR1 MNHEY and CDR2 SVGEGT. The CDR3 spans 11 residues. The CDR3 coding sequence is TGTGCCAGAGGACAGGGCACTGAAGCTTTCTTT. Amino acid sequence: CARGQGTEAFF.

The chain employs TRBV12-3 or TRBV12-4 and TRBJ1-2; D remains unclear. The CDR3 is made up of 14 amino acids. The V end lost 3 bases, the J end lost 7 bases, and 15 bases lay between the germline ends. The CDR3 nucleotides are TGTGCCAGCAGTTTCAGACGGATTCCTGGTGGCTACACCTTC. This gives the protein CASSFRRIPGGYTF.

This clonotype was recorded many times. The rearrangement joins TRBV29-1 to TRBJ1-1; unclear D gene. In germline, CDR1 is SQVTM, CDR2 ANQGSEA. CDR3 length: 12 residues. V was clipped by 4 bases and J by 0 bases, with 6 bases between them. The CDR3 is CSVARMNTEAFF. CDR3 DNA sequence: TGCAGCGTTGCCAGGATGAACACTGAAGCTTTCTTT.

The rearrangement uses TRBV7-9 and TRBJ2-3; 7 bases line up with TRBD2. From germline, CDR1 is SEHNR and CDR2 FQNEAQ (reference sequence). The CDR3 covers 14 residues. With V trimmed by 5 bases and J by 4 bases, 6 bases remained unmatched. This CDR3 reads CASSLGLSSDTQYF. The CDR3 DNA reads TGTGCCAGCAGCCTGGGACTATCTTCAGATACGCAGTATTTT.

This clonotype turned up a few times. The chain recombines TRBV7-2 with TRBJ1-4; D gene ambiguous. The V end was cut by 3 bases, the J end by 7 bases, with 9 bases between. Germline CDR1 SGHTA, CDR2 FQGNSA. The CDR3 consists of 13 residues. For the CDR3, the DNA is TGTGCCAGCAGCTTTTATCTAAGTGAAAAACTGTTTTTT. This codes for CASSFYLSEKLFF.

This clonotype has at least ten counts. V gene TRBV5-1 combines with J gene TRBJ1-2, with D possibly being TRBD1 (6 bases). Germline-derived CDR1 and CDR2 are SGHRS and YFSETQ. This CDR3 contains 14 residues. V was trimmed by 4 bases and J by 5 bases, leaving 15 bases between them. CDR3 coding DNA: TGCGCCAGCAGCCCGGGGGGGGCCACTTATGGCTACACCTTC. Translated, it gives CASSPGGATYGYTF.

This chain joins TRBV2 and TRBJ2-1, with TRBD1 identical over 8 bases. Germline CDR1 SNHLY, CDR2 FYNNEI. The CDR3 length is 14 residues. With 8 bases clipped from V and 14 bases from J, the junction kept 17 bases outside the gene matches. In nucleotides, the CDR3 is TGTGCCAGCGCTAGGATAACGCAGGGGGCCTGGGAGTTCTTC. Translating gives CASARITQGAWEFF.

The table lists this clonotype with a few counts. The chain recombines TRBV5-6 with TRBJ2-1; 10 bases line up with TRBD1. V trimming: 0 bases; J trimming: 5 bases; junction bases outside the gene matches: 8. Per germline, CDR1 SGHDT and CDR2 YYEEEE. This CDR3 is built from 17 residues. This CDR3 is CASSLVGWTGGHNEQFF. The CDR3 nucleotides are TGTGCCAGCAGCTTGGTAGGGTGGACAGGGGGTCACAATGAGCAGTTCTTC.